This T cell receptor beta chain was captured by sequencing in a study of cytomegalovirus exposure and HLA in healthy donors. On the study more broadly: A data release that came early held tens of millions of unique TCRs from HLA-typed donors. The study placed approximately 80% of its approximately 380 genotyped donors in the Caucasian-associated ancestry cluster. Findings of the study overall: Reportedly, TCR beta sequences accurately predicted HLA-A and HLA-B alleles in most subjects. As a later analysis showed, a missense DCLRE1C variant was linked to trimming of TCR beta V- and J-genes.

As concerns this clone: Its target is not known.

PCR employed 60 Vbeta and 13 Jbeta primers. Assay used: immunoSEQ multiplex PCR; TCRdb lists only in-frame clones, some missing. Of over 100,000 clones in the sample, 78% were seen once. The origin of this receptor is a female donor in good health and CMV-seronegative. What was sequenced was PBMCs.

The CDR3, as DNA: TGTGCCACTTCGGAAGAGGAAAACACCATATATTTT. This encodes CATSEEENTIYF. The chain has TRBV15 and TRBJ1-3, with D hard to call. Germline lookup yields CDR1 LNHNV and CDR2 YYDKDF (reference sequence). The CDR3 consists of 12 residues. Trimming took 9 bases from V and 6 from J, leaving 12 bases between them.